Each of the 15 T cell receptor beta chains below was sequenced from the same sample in a study of blood T cell repertoires in COVID-19. Libraries were prepared by immunoSEQ multiplex PCR; TCRdb keeps only in-frame clonotypes and omits some of them. The sample includes over 70,000 clones, 75% to 85% of them seen just once. The material sequenced was peripheral blood. These receptor sequences come from a woman of 80 years or more with acute or convalescent COVID-19.

V usage is TRBV18 and J usage is TRBJ1-4; D call uncertain. CDR3 length: 15 amino acids. V gave up 0 bases and J gave up 6 bases, with 11 bases separating them. CDR1 and CDR2 from the germline V gene are KGHSH and LQKENI. The CDR3 region is CASSPPGGKDEKLFF. The CDR3 DNA is TGTGCCAGCTCACCACCTGGAGGGAAGGATGAAAAACTGTTTTTT.

This sequence joins TRBV7-2 and TRBJ2-1; D gene uncertain. Germline V gene sequence: CDR1 SGHTA, CDR2 FQGNSA. The CDR3 is 16 amino acids. Between the trimmed V and J ends, which lost 2 bases and 2 bases, there was a span of 13 bases. This CDR3 reads CASSLNGGGTYNEQFF. The CDR3 DNA follows: TGTGCCAGCAGCTTAAACGGCGGCGGAACCTACAATGAGCAGTTCTTC.

The V gene is TRBV20-1, the J gene TRBJ2-3, with TRBD1 as a possible D gene (6 bases). Germline V gene data show CDR1 as DFQATT and CDR2 as SNEGSKA (reference sequence). The CDR3 loop spans 13 amino acids. Trimming took off 3 bases at V and 6 bases at J, with 13 bases between the two ends. As DNA, the CDR3 is TGCAGTGCTAGTCAAGGGGGAGACGATACGCAGTATTTT. Amino acids: CSASQGGDDTQYF.

The chain has TRBV2 and TRBJ1-1, with 11 bases matching TRBD1. CDR3 length equals 15 residues. Germline V gene lookup returns CDR1 SNHLY and CDR2 FYNNEI. V lost 6 bases, J lost 4 bases, and 7 bases stayed unmatched. CDR3 amino acids: CASRSGQGAATEAFF. CDR3 nucleotide sequence: TGTGCCAGCAGATCCGGACAGGGGGCGGCCACTGAAGCTTTCTTT. The variable domain in full, completed from reference TRBV2 and TRBJ1-1, reads EPEVTQTPSHQVTQMGQEVILRCVPISNHLYFYWYRQILGQKVEFLVSFYNNEISEKSEIFDDQFSVERPDGSNFTLKIRSTKLEDSAMYFCASRSGQGAATEAFFGQGTRLTVV.

The chain uses TRBV18 and TRBJ1-2, with a tentative D call TRBD1 (6 bases). V gave up 3 bases and J gave up 1 base, with 9 bases separating them. The CDR3 runs to 14 residues. Looked up from germline, CDR1 is KGHSH and CDR2 is LQKENI. The CDR3 here is CASSPLDSNYGYTF. CDR3 in DNA: TGTGCCAGCTCACCCCTGGACAGTAACTATGGCTACACCTTC.

Only a few counts were recorded for this clone. V and J are TRBV18 and TRBJ2-5, with TRBD2 as a possible D gene (6 bases). The germline CDR1 and CDR2 sequences are KGHSH and LQKENI. V shed 4 bases and J shed 2 bases, with 11 bases lying between them. This CDR3 spans 14 amino acids. Here the CDR3 reads CASSLGLSQETQYF. For the CDR3, the DNA is TGTGCCAGCTCACTGGGACTTTCACAAGAGACCCAGTACTTC.

The chain is built from TRBV5-1 and TRBJ2-3, with 9 bases matching TRBD2. The trim removed 5 bases at V and 2 bases at J, leaving 12 bases unmatched. There are 17 residues in the CDR3. Germline values: CDR1 SGHRS, CDR2 YFSETQ. CDR3 DNA sequence: TGCGCCAGCAGACCCGGTAGCGGGGGACCAGTCACAGATACGCAGTATTTT. This encodes CASRPGSGGPVTDTQYF.

This clone was seen a few times. CDR3: CASSRQGVGLNEKLFF. In DNA, the CDR3 is TGTGCCAGCAGCAGACAGGGGGTCGGGCTTAATGAAAAACTGTTTTTT. V and J are TRBV7-6 and TRBJ1-4, with 9 positions matching TRBD1. This CDR3 is built from 16 residues. Germline CDR1 reads SGHVS; CDR2 reads FNYEAQ. V lost 5 bases to trimming and J lost 4 bases; unmatched junction nucleotides: 8.

The chain combines TRBV5-6 with TRBJ2-5, with 7 bases lining up with TRBD2. The germline V gene has CDR1 SGHDT and CDR2 YYEEEE. The CDR3 extends over 15 amino acids. The V segment lost 5 bases and the J segment 4 bases; nucleotides outside the gene matches: 11. The CDR3 coding sequence is TGTGCCAGCAGTAGGTCTGGGGGGGGAAGAGAGACCCAGTACTTC. Translation: CASSRSGGGRETQYF.

The chain couples TRBV30 to TRBJ1-1; 8 bases line up with TRBD1. V dropped 3 bases and J dropped 2; count of bases not matched to a gene: 32. The CDR3 covers 23 residues. The V gene's germline CDR1 is GTSNPN and CDR2 SVGIG (reference sequence). The CDR3 DNA sequence: TGTGCCTGGAGACTGATGGGGGGGACAGGAGTAAGCTTTCCCAAGCTTACCAACACTGAAGCTTTCTTT. Amino acids: CAWRLMGGTGVSFPKLTNTEAFF. Using reference TRBV30 and TRBJ1-1 for the parts outside the CDR3, the full variable domain is SQTIHQWPATLVQPVGSPLSLECTVEGTSNPNLYWYRQAAGRGLQLLFYSVGIGQISSEVPQNLSASRPQDRQFILSSKKLLLSDSGFYLCAWRLMGGTGVSFPKLTNTEAFFGQGTRLTVV.

This sequence joins TRBV6-5 and TRBJ1-3, with 7 bases identical to TRBD1. The CDR3 runs 14 residues. Losses at the gene ends were 6 bases for V and 3 bases for J; bases not matched to a gene: 5. CDR1 MNHEY and CDR2 SVGAGI come from the germline V gene. The CDR3, as DNA: TGTGCCAGCAGCCGACAGGGATTTGGAAACACCATATATTTT. As protein: CASSRQGFGNTIYF.

This chain connects TRBV6-1 to TRBJ2-1, with D possibly being TRBD2 (6 bases). The CDR3 has 15 residues. V lost 1 base and J 9 bases, leaving 16 bases between the germline ends. CDR1 MNHNS and CDR2 SASEGT come from the germline V gene. CDR3 protein: CASSEDRLAIREQFF. The CDR3 nucleotides are TGTGCCAGCAGTGAAGATAGGCTAGCGATCCGTGAGCAGTTCTTC.

This chain joins TRBV7-2 and TRBJ2-2; TRBD2 matches at 10 bases. Germline values: CDR1 SGHTA, CDR2 FQGNSA. CDR3 length equals 18 residues. V was pared by 4 bases and J by 4 bases, with 12 bases of the junction left unmatched. The CDR3 sequence: CASSSLPGLALLTGELFF. Here the CDR3 DNA reads TGTGCCAGCAGCTCCTTACCGGGACTAGCGCTACTCACCGGGGAGCTGTTTTTT.

The count of this clone is one. The rearrangement links TRBV24-1 to TRBJ2-7; TRBD2 matches at 9 bases. The CDR3 runs to 15 residues. With 0 bases clipped from V and 5 bases from J, the junction kept 4 bases outside the gene matches. Germline CDR1 KGHDR, CDR2 SFDVKD. CDR3 sequence: CATSDLVLAGNEQYF. The CDR3 nucleotides are TGTGCCACCAGTGATTTGGTCCTAGCGGGAAACGAGCAGTACTTC.

The rearrangement joins TRBV15 to TRBJ1-6; 8 bases agree with TRBD1. CDR3 length: 14 residues. Germline CDR1 is LNHNV and CDR2 is YYDKDF (reference sequence). V lost 3 bases and J lost 5; bases outside the gene matches: 0. As DNA, the CDR3 is TGTGCCACCAGCAGGACAGGGGATAATTCACCCCTCCACTTT. Residues: CATSRTGDNSPLHF.